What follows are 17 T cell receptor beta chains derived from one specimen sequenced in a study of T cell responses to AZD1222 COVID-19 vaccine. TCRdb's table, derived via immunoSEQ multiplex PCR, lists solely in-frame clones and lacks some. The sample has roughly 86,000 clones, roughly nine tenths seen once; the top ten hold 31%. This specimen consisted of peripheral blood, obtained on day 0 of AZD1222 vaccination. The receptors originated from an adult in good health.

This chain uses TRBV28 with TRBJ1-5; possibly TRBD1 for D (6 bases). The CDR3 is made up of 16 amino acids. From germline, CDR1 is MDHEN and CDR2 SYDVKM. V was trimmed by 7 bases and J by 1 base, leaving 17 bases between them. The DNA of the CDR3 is TGTGCCAGCACCAATCCCAGGGGTGTAAGCAATCAGCCCCAGCATTTT. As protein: CASTNPRGVSNQPQHF.

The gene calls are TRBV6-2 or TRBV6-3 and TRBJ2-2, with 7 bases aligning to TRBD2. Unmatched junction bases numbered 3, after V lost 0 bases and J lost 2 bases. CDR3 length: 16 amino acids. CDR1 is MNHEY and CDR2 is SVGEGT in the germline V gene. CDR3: CASSYSGTTNTGELFF. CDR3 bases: TGTGCCAGCAGTTACTCTGGGACTACAAACACCGGGGAGCTGTTTTTT.

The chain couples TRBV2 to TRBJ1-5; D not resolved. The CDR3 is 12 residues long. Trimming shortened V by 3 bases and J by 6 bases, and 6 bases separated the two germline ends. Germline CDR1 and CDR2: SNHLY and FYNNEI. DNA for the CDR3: TGTGCCAGCAGTGATCCCCTTCAGCCCCAGCATTTT. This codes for CASSDPLQPQHF.

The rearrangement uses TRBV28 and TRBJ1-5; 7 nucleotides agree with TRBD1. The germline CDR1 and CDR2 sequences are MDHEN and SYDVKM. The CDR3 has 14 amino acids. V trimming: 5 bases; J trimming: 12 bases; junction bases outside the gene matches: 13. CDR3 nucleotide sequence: TGTGCCAGCAGTCTCCACCCGCAGGGGGACCGCCAGCATTTT. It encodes CASSLHPQGDRQHF. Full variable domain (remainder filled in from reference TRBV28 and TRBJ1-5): DVKVTQSSRYLVKRTGEKVFLECVQDMDHENMFWYRQDPGLGLRLIYFSYDVKMKEKGDIPEGYSVSREKKERFSLILESASTNQTSMYLCASSLHPQGDRQHFGDGTRLSIL.

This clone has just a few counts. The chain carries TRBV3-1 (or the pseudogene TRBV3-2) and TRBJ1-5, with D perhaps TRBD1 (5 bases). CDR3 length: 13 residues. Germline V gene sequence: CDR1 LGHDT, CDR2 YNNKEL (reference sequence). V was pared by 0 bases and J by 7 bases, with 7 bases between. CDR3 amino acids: CASSQDREQPQHF. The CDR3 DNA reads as TGTGCCAGCAGCCAAGACAGGGAGCAGCCCCAGCATTTT.

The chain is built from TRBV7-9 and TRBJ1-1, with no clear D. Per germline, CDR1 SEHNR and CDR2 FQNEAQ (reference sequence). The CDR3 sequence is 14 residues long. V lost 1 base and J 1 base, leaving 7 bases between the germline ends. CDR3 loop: CASSLVFPNTEAFF. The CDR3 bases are TGTGCCAGCAGCTTAGTTTTCCCGAACACTGAAGCTTTCTTT.

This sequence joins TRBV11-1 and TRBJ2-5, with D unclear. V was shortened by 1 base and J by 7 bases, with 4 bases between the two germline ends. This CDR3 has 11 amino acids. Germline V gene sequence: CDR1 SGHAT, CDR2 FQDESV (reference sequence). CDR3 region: CASSLEGTQYF. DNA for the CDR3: TGTGCCAGCAGCTTAGAAGGGACCCAGTACTTC.

In nucleotides, the CDR3 is TGTGCCAGCCAGGATCAGGGGTCCCCAACGATCACAGATACGCAGTATTTT. Amino acid sequence: CASQDQGSPTITDTQYF. V usage is TRBV28 and J usage is TRBJ2-3; D may be TRBD1 (6 bases). This CDR3 is built from 17 residues. Trimming stripped 8 bases from V and 2 bases from J, with 23 bases between. Germline V gene sequence: CDR1 MDHEN, CDR2 SYDVKM.

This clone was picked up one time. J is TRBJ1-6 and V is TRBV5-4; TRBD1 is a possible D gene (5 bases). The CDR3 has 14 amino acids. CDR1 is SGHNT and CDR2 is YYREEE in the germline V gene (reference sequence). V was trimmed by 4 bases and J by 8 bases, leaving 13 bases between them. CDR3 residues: CASSDSFRDSPLHF. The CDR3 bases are TGTGCCAGCAGCGACAGCTTCCGCGATTCACCCCTCCACTTT.

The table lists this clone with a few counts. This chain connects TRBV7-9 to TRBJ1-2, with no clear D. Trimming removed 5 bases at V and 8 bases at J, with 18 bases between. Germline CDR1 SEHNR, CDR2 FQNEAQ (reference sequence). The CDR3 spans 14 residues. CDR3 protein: CASSRGDGSTGYTF. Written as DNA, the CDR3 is TGTGCCAGCAGCCGCGGTGACGGTTCCACGGGCTACACCTTC.

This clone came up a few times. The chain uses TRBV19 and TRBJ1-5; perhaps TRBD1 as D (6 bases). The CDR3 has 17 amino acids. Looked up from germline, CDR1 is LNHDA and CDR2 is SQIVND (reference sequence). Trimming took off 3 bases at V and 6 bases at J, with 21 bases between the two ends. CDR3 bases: TGTGCCAGTAGTATCGTTGGGACAAGGAGGGCTATTCAGCCCCAGCATTTT. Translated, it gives CASSIVGTRRAIQPQHF.

The CDR3 DNA reads as TGTGCCAGCAGTGAAGAGACTAGCGGGAGGGCTCGCTACGAGCAGTACTTC. This sequence encodes CASSEETSGRARYEQYF. J is TRBJ2-7 and V is TRBV2, with 14 bases identical to TRBD2. Germline CDR1 SNHLY, CDR2 FYNNEI. The V and J ends lost 1 base and 3 bases, in that order; junction bases with no gene match: 5. This CDR3 is 17 amino acids long.

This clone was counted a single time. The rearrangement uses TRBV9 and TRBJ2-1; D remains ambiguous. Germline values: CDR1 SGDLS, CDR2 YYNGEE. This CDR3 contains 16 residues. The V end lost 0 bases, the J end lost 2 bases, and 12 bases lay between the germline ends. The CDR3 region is CASSVEGTLPYNEQFF. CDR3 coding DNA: TGTGCCAGCAGCGTAGAGGGTACCTTACCCTACAATGAGCAGTTCTTC.

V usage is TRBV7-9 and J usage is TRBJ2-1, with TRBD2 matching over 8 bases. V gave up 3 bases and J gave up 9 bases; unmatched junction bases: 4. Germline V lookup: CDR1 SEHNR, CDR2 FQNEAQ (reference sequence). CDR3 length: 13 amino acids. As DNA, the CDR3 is TGTGCCAGCAGCTTTTCGCTAGCGGGTGAGCAGTTCTTC. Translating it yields CASSFSLAGEQFF.

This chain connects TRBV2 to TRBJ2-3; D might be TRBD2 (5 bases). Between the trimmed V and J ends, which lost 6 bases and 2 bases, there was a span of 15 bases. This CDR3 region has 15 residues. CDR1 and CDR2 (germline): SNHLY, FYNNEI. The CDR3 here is CASRLGGENTDTQYF. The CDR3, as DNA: TGTGCCAGCAGGTTAGGAGGAGAGAACACAGATACGCAGTATTTT.

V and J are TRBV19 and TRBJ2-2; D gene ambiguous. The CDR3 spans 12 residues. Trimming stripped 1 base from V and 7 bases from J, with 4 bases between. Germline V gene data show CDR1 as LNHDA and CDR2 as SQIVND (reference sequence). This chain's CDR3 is CASSIVVGELFF. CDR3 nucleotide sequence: TGTGCCAGTAGTATAGTCGTCGGGGAGCTGTTTTTT.

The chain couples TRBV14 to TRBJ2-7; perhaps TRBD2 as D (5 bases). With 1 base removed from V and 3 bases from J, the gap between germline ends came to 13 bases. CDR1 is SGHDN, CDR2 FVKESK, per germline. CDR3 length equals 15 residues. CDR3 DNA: TGTGCCAGCAGCCAAGGCCGAGGGAAATACTACGAGCAGTACTTC. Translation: CASSQGRGKYYEQYF.